Reported below is one T cell receptor beta chain. The target antigen is unknown. Germline V gene sequence: CDR1 ENHRY, CDR2 SYGVKD. This CDR3 is 15 amino acids long. The data stem from a study of cytomegalovirus exposure and HLA in healthy donors. Study results and caveats: The authors reported that TCR beta sequences could predict HLA-A and HLA-B alleles. These predictions were accurate for most subjects in the first cohort.

The PCR employed 60 Vbeta primers together with 13 Jbeta primers. The protocol was immunoSEQ multiplex PCR, while the TCRdb copy is restricted to in-frame clones and leaves out a portion. Of a few hundred thousand clones in the sample, nearly 80% were seen once. The rearrangement uses TRBV10-3 and TRBJ2-5; 7 bases fit TRBD1. The J call is doubtful: the DNA matches TRBJ2-7 better. Sequencing was done on a sample of PBMCs. The TCR sequence derives from a young man in good health and CMV-seronegative. The CDR3 protein is CAISPGTVSSYEQYF. The CDR3 DNA reads as TGTGCCATCAGCCCCGGGACAGTGAGCTCCTACGAGCAGTACTTC.